The source of this T cell receptor (beta chain) is a study of CD8 T cells in ankylosing spondylitis. The study's findings and limits: A motif in TCR beta, a set of roughly 8 highly homologous variants, appeared characteristic of ankylosing spondylitis blood. In reactive arthritis synovial fluid and blood, some motif variants had been reported before. Significant enrichment of disease-linked clones was reported in matched ankylosing spondylitis synovial fluid.

This clonotype turned up a few times. The antigen is undetermined. TCRdb re-called the 5' RACE reads with MiXCR, one entry per CDR3 protein. This table holds 210,000 or so distinct CDR3 sequences, roughly 24% found once. Germline loops: CDR1 MNHEY, CDR2 SVGAGI. Trimming removed 2 bases at V and 5 bases at J, with 12 bases between. This CDR3 spans 14 amino acids. The receptor's source is a male donor with ankylosing spondylitis or in good health (not recorded which). The chain combines TRBV6-5 with TRBJ2-5; the D gene is possibly TRBD1 (5 bases). Specimen: blood, either unsorted or a sorted T cell fraction (not recorded which). CDR3 loop: CASSYAGLGETQYF. The DNA of the CDR3 is TGTGCCAGCAGTTACGCAGGGTTAGGGGAGACCCAGTACTTC.